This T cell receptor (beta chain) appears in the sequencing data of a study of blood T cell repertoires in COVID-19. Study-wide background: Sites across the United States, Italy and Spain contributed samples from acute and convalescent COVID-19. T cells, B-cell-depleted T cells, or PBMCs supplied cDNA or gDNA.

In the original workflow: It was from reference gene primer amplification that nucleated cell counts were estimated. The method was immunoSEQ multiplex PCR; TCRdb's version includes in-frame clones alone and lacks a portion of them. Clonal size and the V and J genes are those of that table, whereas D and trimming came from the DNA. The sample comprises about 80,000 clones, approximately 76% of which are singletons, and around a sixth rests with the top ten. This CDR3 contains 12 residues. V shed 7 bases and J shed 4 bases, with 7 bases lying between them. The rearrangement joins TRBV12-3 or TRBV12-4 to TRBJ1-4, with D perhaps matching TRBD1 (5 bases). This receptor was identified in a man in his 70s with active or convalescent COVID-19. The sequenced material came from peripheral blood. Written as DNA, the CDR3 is TGTGCCAGCAAAGGGGTTAATGAAAAACTGTTTTTT. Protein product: CASKGVNEKLFF.